These 4 T cell receptor beta chains were sequenced from one sample in a study of blood T cells in healthy people across ages (dated by TCRdb to the mid-2010s). The library was generated by 5' RACE. Sequencing relied on an Illumina HiSeq 2500. A second about 6 to 11 cycle PCR used a sample-barcoded 5' primer and a J-beta primer mix. TCRdb reran the public reads through fastp at Q25 and MiXCR, keeping productive beta chains. Entries are consolidated by CDR3 protein sequence, retaining the most common genes and DNA. Here the sample has 1,300,000 or so distinct CDR3 sequences; approximately 59% occur a single time. In total, the top ten clones hold about 6.7% of the sample. Sequencing input: blood. Receptors were obtained from a man aged 18-30 years in good health.

CDR3 residues: CASNVDRAADTQYF. The DNA for the CDR3 is TGTGCCAGTAATGTCGACAGGGCGGCAGATACGCAGTATTTT. The V gene is TRBV19, the J gene TRBJ2-3; 7 bases are a match to TRBD1. CDR1 and CDR2 from the germline V gene are LNHDA and SQIVND (reference sequence). The CDR3 totals 14 residues. Unmatched junction bases numbered 8, after V lost 7 bases and J lost 4 bases.

For this clonotype: Mismatch with germline at one junction end may stem from a read error. The chain is built from TRBV29-1 and TRBJ2-7; D might be TRBD2 (5 bases). CDR3 size: 13 residues. CDR1 SQVTM and CDR2 ANQGSEA come from the germline V gene. The CDR3 is CSVKESGVYEQYF. The CDR3 nucleotides are TGCAGCGTTAAAGAGAGCGGAGTCTACGAGCAGTACTTC.

This clonotype occurred a few times. The J gene is TRBJ2-1, the V gene TRBV24-1; D is unclear. V was shortened by 3 bases and J by 8 bases, with 10 bases between the two germline ends. The CDR3 is 13 amino acids. From germline, CDR1 is KGHDR and CDR2 SFDVKD. CDR3 nucleotides: TGTGCCACCAGTGATCCCCCGTTCGATGAGCAGTTCTTC. Protein: CATSDPPFDEQFF.

The CDR3 sequence is CASSEAQENTEAFF. CDR3 bases: TGTGCCAGCAGTGAAGCGCAGGAAAACACTGAAGCTTTCTTT. The chain has TRBV2 and TRBJ1-1; the D is unclear. CDR3 length equals 14 residues. V was pared by 0 bases and J by 2 bases, with 7 bases between. CDR1 and CDR2 (germline): SNHLY, FYNNEI. Filled out from reference TRBV2 and TRBJ1-1, the complete variable domain reads EPEVTQTPSHQVTQMGQEVILRCVPISNHLYFYWYRQILGQKVEFLVSFYNNEISEKSEIFDDQFSVERPDGSNFTLKIRSTKLEDSAMYFCASSEAQENTEAFFGQGTRLTVV.